These T cell receptor beta chains were read from a single sample in a study of OX40 agonist ivuxolimab in advanced cancers. The table came from immunoSEQ multiplex PCR; TCRdb's copy has only in-frame clones and leaves some out. The sample records tens of thousands of clones, approximately 80% being singletons. The material was CD4+ or CD8+ T cells sorted from blood, obtained in a trial of the OX40 agonist ivuxolimab. These receptors all stem from an adult with an advanced solid tumor such as melanoma, head and neck, liver or kidney cancer. CDR3s include the opening cysteine and the closing phenylalanine or tryptophan. A D gene is named only where the DNA matches it firmly. Rows give clone size only sometimes, using once, few, many, or a class for an expanded clone.

>TRBV7-3|NA|TRBJ2-6|NA
CASSLTGTRASGANVLTF
TGTGCCAGCAGCCTAACCGGGACTCGAGCCTCTGGGGCCAACGTCCTGACTTTC
>TRBV4-1|NA|TRBJ1-1|NA
CASSQAGGIGTEAFF
TGCGCCAGCAGCCAAGCTGGTGGGATTGGTACTGAAGCTTTCTTT
>TRBV2|NA|TRBJ2-7|NA
CASSAQGGPYEQYF
TGTGCCAGCAGTGCTCAGGGGGGGCCTTACGAGCAGTACTTC
>TRBV5-6|NA|TRBJ2-5|NA
CASSLYPVQETQYF
TGTGCCAGCAGCCTATACCCGGTCCAAGAGACCCAGTACTTC
>TRBV2|NA|TRBJ1-2|NA
CASSTTGGGRGYTF
TGTGCCAGCAGTACTACGGGAGGGGGTCGAGGCTACACCTTC
>TRBV30|NA|TRBJ1-1|few
CAWSVHGVGNTEAFF
TGTGCCTGGAGTGTACACGGTGTGGGGAACACTGAAGCTTTCTTT
>TRBV7-9|NA|TRBJ1-2|NA
CASSLVEPLYGYTF
TGTGCCAGCAGCTTAGTTGAGCCCCTCTATGGCTACACCTTC
>TRBV5-5|NA|TRBJ2-5|once
CASSFFGSETQYF
TGTGCCAGCAGCTTTTTCGGGTCCGAGACCCAGTACTTC
>TRBV4-1|NA|TRBJ2-5|NA
CASSQVTTRQETQYF
TGCGCCAGCAGCCAAGTGACTACCCGACAAGAGACCCAGTACTTC
>TRBV10-2|NA|TRBJ2-3|NA
CASRDKTSTDTQYF
TGCGCCAGCAGGGACAAGACTAGCACAGATACGCAGTATTTT
>TRBV9|TRBD1|TRBJ2-5|NA
CASSPGTEETQYF
TGTGCCAGCAGCCCAGGGACAGAAGAGACCCAGTACTTC
>TRBV19|NA|TRBJ2-7|NA
CASSMGGRGAGSAYEQYF
TGTGCCAGTAGTATGGGGGGGCGAGGGGCAGGGAGTGCCTACGAGCAGTACTTC
>TRBV30|NA|TRBJ2-5|NA
CAWSRTDQETQYF
TGTGCCTGGAGTCGGACGGACCAAGAGACCCAGTACTTC
>TRBV30|TRBD1|TRBJ1-2|NA
CAILPPGQRYGYTF
TGTGCCATACTTCCTCCGGGACAGAGATATGGCTACACCTTC
>TRBV6-1|TRBD2|TRBJ2-5|NA
CASSESVGGRETQYF
TGTGCCAGCAGTGAATCCGTGGGAGGGAGGGAGACCCAGTACTTC
>TRBV25-1|NA|TRBJ2-3|NA
CASKRGGLTDTQYF
TGTGCCAGCAAAAGGGGGGGCCTCACAGATACGCAGTATTTT
>TRBV14|NA|TRBJ2-2|NA
CASSQEITGELFF
TGTGCCAGCAGCCAAGAAATTACCGGGGAGCTGTTTTTT
>TRBV30|NA|TRBJ1-1|NA
CAWNMGEAFF
TGTGCCTGGAACATGGGTGAAGCTTTCTTT
>TRBV29-1|NA|TRBJ2-5|NA
CSVVSGKETQYF
TGCAGCGTTGTAAGTGGGAAAGAGACCCAGTACTTC
>TRBV4-1|TRBD1|TRBJ2-7|few
CASSQERGQILGQGLSEQYF
TGCGCCAGCAGCCAAGAGCGGGGGCAGATCCTCGGACAGGGGTTGTCCGAGCAGTACTTC
>TRBV19|NA|TRBJ2-5|NA
CASSPSTETQYF
TGTGCCAGTAGTCCCTCGACAGAGACCCAGTACTTC
>TRBV7-6|NA|TRBJ1-4|NA
CASSKQGRDEKLFF
TGTGCCAGCAGTAAACAGGGTCGGGATGAAAAACTGTTTTTT
>TRBV6-1|TRBD1|TRBJ1-6|few
CASSDTRGQVYNSPLHF
TGTGCCAGCAGTGACACCCGAGGACAGGTTTATAATTCACCCCTCCACTTT
>TRBV20-1|NA|TRBJ1-2|NA
CSASGGPSTF
TGCAGTGCTAGTGGGGGGCCATCCACCTTC
>TRBV7-9|NA|TRBJ2-4|NA
CASSLVGSRTAKNIQYF
TGTGCCAGCAGCTTAGTAGGCAGCCGGACAGCCAAAAACATTCAGTACTTC
>TRBV7-6|TRBD2|TRBJ2-3|few
CASSLLLAGQTDTQYF
TGTGCCAGCAGCCTCCTTTTAGCGGGTCAAACAGATACGCAGTATTTT
>TRBV4-1|NA|TRBJ1-1|few
CASSQDQGYTEAFF
TGCGCCAGCAGCCAAGATCAGGGGTACACTGAAGCTTTCTTT
>TRBV7-3|NA|TRBJ2-5|NA
CASSDGQKETQYF
TGTGCCAGCAGCGATGGACAGAAAGAGACCCAGTACTTC
>TRBV19|TRBD1|TRBJ1-5|NA
CASSVRDRGYNQPQHF
TGTGCCAGTAGTGTACGGGACAGGGGCTACAATCAGCCCCAGCATTTT
>TRBV6-1|NA|TRBJ1-4|few
CASSLTQSYEKLFF
TGTGCCAGCTCTCTAACGCAGTCCTATGAAAAACTGTTTTTT
>TRBV6-5|TRBD1|TRBJ1-5|NA
CASSNWDRGLQPQHF
TGTGCCAGTTCCAACTGGGACAGGGGGCTCCAGCCCCAGCATTTT
>TRBV18|NA|TRBJ1-1|NA
CASSPPVWDPLNTEAFF
TGTGCCAGCTCACCACCGGTTTGGGATCCCCTGAACACTGAAGCTTTCTTT
>TRBV20-1|NA|TRBJ2-3|NA
CSARFTDTQYF
TGCAGTGCTAGATTCACAGATACGCAGTATTTT
>TRBV13|NA|TRBJ2-5|NA
CASSLEGVRETQYF
TGTGCCAGCAGCTTAGAGGGAGTTCGAGAGACCCAGTACTTC
>TRBV10-2|NA|TRBJ1-6|NA
CASSETTGANNSPLHF
TGCGCCAGCAGTGAGACTACGGGGGCAAATAATTCACCCCTCCACTTT
>TRBV19|NA|TRBJ2-5|few
CASKDPGSRQETQYF
TGTGCCAGTAAAGACCCAGGATCCCGTCAAGAGACCCAGTACTTC
>TRBV5-1|NA|TRBJ1-3|NA
CASSLDRLSGNTIYF
TGCGCCAGCAGCTTGGACAGGCTCTCTGGAAACACCATATATTTT
>TRBV9|TRBD1|TRBJ2-1|NA
CASSGYRGSEQFF
TGTGCCAGCAGCGGATACAGGGGAAGTGAGCAGTTCTTC
>TRBV6-6|TRBD1|TRBJ1-2|NA
CASSRTGRAYGYTF
TGTGCCAGCAGCCGGACAGGGAGGGCCTATGGCTACACCTTC
>TRBV7-9|NA|TRBJ2-3|NA
CASTLFRVLGEDTQYF
TGTGCCAGCACCCTGTTCAGGGTATTGGGTGAAGATACGCAGTATTTT